Presented here are 28 T cell receptor beta chains from one specimen sequenced in a study of siplizumab effects on memory and regulatory T cells. Here immunoSEQ multiplex PCR was the method, and the copy in TCRdb shows in-frame clones only, minus some. The sample consists of tens of thousands of clones, 80% to 95% of them appearing once. Material for sequencing was CD8+ T cells sorted from blood. The source is a human donor in good health.

This clone has only a few counts. The J gene is TRBJ1-5, the V gene TRBV2, with TRBD1 matching 10 bases. Germline loops: CDR1 SNHLY, CDR2 FYNNEI. CDR3 length: 15 residues. Germline trimming cut 4 bases from V and 6 bases from J; bases unmatched to any gene: 6. The CDR3 DNA follows: TGTGCCAGCAGTGTTGGGACAGGGGAGAGTCAGCCCCAGCATTTT. Encoded protein: CASSVGTGESQPQHF.

This clone was seen only once. The V call is TRBV2, the J call TRBJ2-5; 9 bases align to TRBD2. The germline V gene has CDR1 SNHLY and CDR2 FYNNEI. With V trimmed by 8 bases and J by 2 bases, 18 bases remained unmatched. The CDR3 covers 18 residues. The DNA of the CDR3 is TGTGCCAGCCTTTGGGGGGACGCGGGAGGGCCGTGGCAAGAGACCCAGTACTTC. Translation gives CASLWGDAGGPWQETQYF.

This chain uses TRBV9 with TRBJ2-1, with D possibly TRBD1 on 6 matching bases. CDR1 is SGDLS and CDR2 is YYNGEE in the germline V gene. V was pared by 4 bases and J by 2 bases, with 16 bases between. The CDR3 spans 16 residues. The CDR3 spells CASSTTGSFTYNEQFF. DNA of the CDR3: TGTGCCAGCAGCACTACAGGGAGCTTTACCTACAATGAGCAGTTCTTC.

The CDR3 protein is CASSVNRLSYNEQFF. The CDR3 region has the DNA TGTGCCAGCAGCGTTAACAGGCTCTCCTACAATGAGCAGTTCTTC. The chain links TRBV6-4 to TRBJ2-1; D may be TRBD1 (5 bases). The CDR3 contains 15 residues. Per the germline V gene, CDR1 is MRHNA and CDR2 is SNTAGT. The germline V and J ends were trimmed by 6 bases and 0 bases, with 12 bases remaining between them.

This chain joins TRBV9 and TRBJ2-7; D unclear. This CDR3 is 14 amino acids long. Germline values: CDR1 SGDLS, CDR2 YYNGEE. V was pared by 2 bases and J by 3 bases, with 12 bases between. The CDR3 is CASSVSSTFYEQYF. CDR3 nucleotides: TGTGCCAGCAGCGTTTCCAGTACGTTCTACGAGCAGTACTTC.

The chain employs TRBV7-8 and TRBJ2-5; D tentatively fits TRBD1 or TRBD2 (6 bases each). The V gene lost 0 bases and the J gene lost 5 bases, with 13 bases spanning the gap. Looked up from germline, CDR1 is SGHVS and CDR2 is FQNEAQ. The length of the CDR3 is 15 residues. In nucleotides, the CDR3 is TGTGCCAGCAGCTTAGCAGCCGGGGGCTATGAGACCCAGTACTTC. It encodes CASSLAAGGYETQYF.

The chain uses TRBV12-5 and TRBJ2-7; D unresolved. Germline loops: CDR1 LGHNT, CDR2 FRNRAP. The CDR3 has 14 residues. V was shortened by 2 bases and J by 2 bases, with 10 bases between the two germline ends. CDR3 DNA: TGTGCTAGTGGTTTGTCTATTTCTCCCTACGAGCAGTACTTC. Residues: CASGLSISPYEQYF.

This chain uses TRBV5-6 with TRBJ2-3; tentative D call: TRBD1 (6 bases). The CDR3 length is 15 residues. V lost 0 bases to trimming and J lost 5 bases, with 13 bases between them. Germline assignment: CDR1 SGHDT and CDR2 YYEEEE. The CDR3 sequence: CASSLGQGYRDTQYF. The CDR3 DNA is TGTGCCAGCAGCTTGGGGCAGGGGTACAGAGATACGCAGTATTTT.

The V and J genes are TRBV5-1 and TRBJ1-1; unclear D gene. Per the germline V gene, CDR1 is SGHRS and CDR2 is YFSETQ. Trimming shortened V by 2 bases and J by 1 base, and 12 bases separated the two germline ends. CDR3 size: 15 residues. CDR3 DNA sequence: TGCGCCAGCAGCTTCTCATTCCAGGAGAACACTGAAGCTTTCTTT. Amino acids: CASSFSFQENTEAFF.

The CDR3 loop is CASSGSTGKATDTQYF. The CDR3 bases are TGTGCCAGCAGCGGTTCGACAGGGAAGGCGACAGATACGCAGTATTTT. The chain recombines TRBV2 with TRBJ2-3, with 7 positions matching TRBD1. CDR1 and CDR2 (germline): SNHLY, FYNNEI. Losses at the gene ends were 6 bases for V and 3 bases for J; bases not matched to a gene: 12. This CDR3 region has 16 residues.

The chain is built from TRBV19 and TRBJ2-1, with TRBD2 identical over 12 bases. CDR1 and CDR2 (germline): LNHDA, SQIVND (reference sequence). This CDR3 spans 16 amino acids. The V gene end was trimmed by 5 bases and the J gene end by 9 bases; junction bases not matched to a gene: 11. The CDR3 nucleotides are TGTGCCAGTAGTTGGGGACTAGCGGGCCCCGGAGGTGAGCAGTTCTTC. This sequence encodes CASSWGLAGPGGEQFF.

The V gene is TRBV19, the J gene TRBJ2-4, with 7 bases fitting TRBD2. V lost 1 base, J lost 0 bases, and 3 bases stayed unmatched. This CDR3 spans 16 amino acids. CDR1 is LNHDA and CDR2 is SQIVND in the germline V gene (reference sequence). CDR3 DNA sequence: TGTGCCAGTAGTATAGGAGCGGGACTAGCCAAAAACATTCAGTACTTC. This sequence encodes CASSIGAGLAKNIQYF.

The chain has TRBV4-1 and TRBJ1-4; 8 nucleotides align to TRBD1. J gave up 12 bases and V 0 bases, and 6 bases lay outside the gene matches. Germline values: CDR1 MGHRA, CDR2 YSYEKL. The CDR3 totals 14 residues. The CDR3 bases are TGCGCCAGCAGCCAAGACAGGGGGCTCGAACAACTGTTTTTT. Amino acid sequence: CASSQDRGLEQLFF.

This clone was seen more than once but under ten times. The chain uses TRBV7-9 and TRBJ1-1; D is unclear. The V end lost 4 bases, the J end lost 4 bases, and 16 bases lay between the germline ends. This CDR3 has 15 residues. CDR1 and CDR2 from the germline V gene are SEHNR and FQNEAQ (reference sequence). CDR3 residues: CASSSVGEGPTEAFF. CDR3 DNA sequence: TGTGCCAGCAGCTCCGTTGGGGAAGGTCCCACTGAAGCTTTCTTT.

The chain carries TRBV6-1 and TRBJ1-4, with 9 bases aligning to TRBD1. V was clipped by 3 bases and J by 7 bases; unmatched bases: 9. From germline, CDR1 is MNHNS and CDR2 SASEGT. The CDR3 spans 16 residues. CDR3 residues: CASSEIPGTGSEKLFF. CDR3 DNA sequence: TGTGCCAGCAGTGAGATTCCCGGGACAGGGAGTGAAAAACTGTTTTTT.

The chain has TRBV7-2 and TRBJ1-1; weak D call: TRBD1 (5 bases). V was trimmed by 3 bases and J by 5 bases, leaving 16 bases between them. The CDR3 runs to 15 residues. CDR1 and CDR2 (germline): SGHTA, FQGNSA. CDR3 in amino acids: CASSFLAREGTEAFF. The CDR3 DNA reads TGTGCCAGCAGCTTTTTAGCCCGGGAGGGGACTGAAGCTTTCTTT. Combining the CDR3 with reference TRBV7-2 and TRBJ1-1 gives the whole variable domain GAGVSQSPSNKVTEKGKDVELRCDPISGHTALYWYRQSLGQGLEFLIYFQGNSAPDKSGLPSDRFSAERTGGSVSTLTIQRTQQEDSAVYLCASSFLAREGTEAFFGQGTRLTVV.

This chain connects TRBV13 to TRBJ1-3, with unresolved D. CDR1 PRHDT and CDR2 FYEKMQ come from the germline V gene (reference sequence). V shed 0 bases and J shed 2 bases, with 11 bases lying between them. There are 16 residues in the CDR3. CDR3 protein: CASSLGAAGPGNTIYF. In nucleotides, the CDR3 is TGTGCCAGCAGCTTAGGGGCCGCAGGACCTGGAAACACCATATATTTT.

The chain joins TRBV7-2 to TRBJ2-5, with D uncertain. Germline values: CDR1 SGHTA, CDR2 FQGNSA. The length of the CDR3 is 15 residues. The germline V and J ends were trimmed by 1 base and 0 bases, with 9 bases remaining between them. Here the CDR3 reads CASSLGVGNQETQYF. CDR3 DNA sequence: TGTGCCAGCAGCTTAGGTGTTGGGAACCAAGAGACCCAGTACTTC.

This clone was detected a few times. The chain combines TRBV7-8 with TRBJ1-2; unclear D gene. In germline, CDR1 is SGHVS, CDR2 FQNEAQ. V was pared by 7 bases and J by 1 base, with 13 bases between. This CDR3 is built from 14 residues. The CDR3 loop reads CASNPGRINYGYTF. The CDR3 nucleotides are TGTGCCAGCAACCCAGGACGGATTAACTATGGCTACACCTTC.

CDR3 protein: CASWAASEQYF. The DNA for the CDR3 is TGTGCCAGTTGGGCCGCCTCCGAGCAGTACTTC. The chain combines TRBV6-1 with TRBJ2-7, with no clear D. Trimming stripped 9 bases from V and 6 bases from J, with 12 bases between. The germline gives CDR1 MNHNS, CDR2 SASEGT. The CDR3 runs 11 residues.

This chain links TRBV4-3 with TRBJ2-7; D not certain. V lost 1 base and J 6 bases, leaving 7 bases between the germline ends. Germline V gene data show CDR1 as LGHNA and CDR2 as YSLEER. This CDR3 spans 12 amino acids. The CDR3 DNA reads as TGCGCCAGCAGCCAAGGAGTAGGCGAGCAGTACTTC. Translation: CASSQGVGEQYF.

CDR3 region: CASSPPTSGVQETQYF. The CDR3 DNA reads as TGTGCCAGCAGCCCTCCGACTAGCGGGGTGCAAGAGACCCAGTACTTC. The chain has TRBV7-8 and TRBJ2-5, with 11 bases lining up with TRBD2. Unmatched junction bases numbered 7, after V lost 5 bases and J lost 2 bases. CDR3 length: 16 amino acids. CDR1 and CDR2 from the germline V gene are SGHVS and FQNEAQ. The variable domain in full, completed from reference TRBV7-8 and TRBJ2-5, reads GAGVSQSPRYKVAKRGQDVALRCDPISGHVSLFWYQQALGQGPEFLTYFQNEAQLDKSGLPSDRFFAERPEGSVSTLKIQRTQQEDSAVYLCASSPPTSGVQETQYFGPGTRLLVL.

V gene TRBV5-6 combines with J gene TRBJ2-3, with D maybe TRBD2 (6 bases). With 5 bases removed from V and 8 bases from J, the gap between germline ends came to 21 bases. The germline CDR1 and CDR2 sequences are SGHDT and YYEEEE. The CDR3 contains 15 residues. The CDR3 protein is CASRDSGTPPGTQYF. In nucleotides, the CDR3 is TGTGCCAGCAGGGATTCCGGGACTCCTCCGGGTACGCAGTATTTT. Using reference TRBV5-6 and TRBJ2-3 for the parts outside the CDR3, the full variable domain is DAGVTQSPTHLIKTRGQQVTLRCSPKSGHDTVSWYQQALGQGPQFIFQYYEEEERQRGNFPDRFSGHQFPNYSSELNVNALLLGDSALYLCASRDSGTPPGTQYFGPGTRLTVL.

V usage is TRBV5-6 and J usage is TRBJ2-7; tentatively, D is TRBD2 (5 bases). CDR1 is SGHDT, CDR2 YYEEEE, per germline. The CDR3 runs 12 residues. Deletions cut 0 bases from V and 8 bases from J, with 9 bases between. As DNA, the CDR3 is TGTGCCAGCAGCTTGGGAGGGAGTAAGCAGTACTTC. This gives the protein CASSLGGSKQYF.

This sequence joins TRBV4-1 and TRBJ2-5; weak D call: TRBD1 (5 bases). The CDR3 sequence is 14 residues long. The V and J ends lost 0 bases and 5 bases respectively, with 10 bases between them. CDR1 is MGHRA, CDR2 YSYEKL, per germline. CDR3 DNA: TGCGCCAGCAGCCAAGATCGCAGGGCCGAGACCCAGTACTTC. Translation: CASSQDRRAETQYF.

The chain employs TRBV6-5 and TRBJ2-1, with D maybe TRBD1 (5 bases). This CDR3 comprises 12 residues. V was cut by 7 bases and J by 7 bases, with 11 bases left in between. Per germline, CDR1 MNHEY and CDR2 SVGAGI. In nucleotides, the CDR3 is TGTGCCAGCAAAGGGGAAACGAATGAGCAGTTCTTC. It yields the protein CASKGETNEQFF.

The chain uses TRBV18 and TRBJ2-7, with D maybe TRBD1 (6 bases). The CDR3 covers 13 residues. V shed 3 bases and J shed 5 bases, with 11 bases lying between them. Germline CDR1 reads KGHSH; CDR2 reads LQKENI. CDR3 sequence (DNA): TGTGCCAGCTCACCGACAGGTAGTAACGAGCAGTACTTC. This gives the protein CASSPTGSNEQYF.

The CDR3 bases are TGCGCCAGCAGCCAAGATTTCAGGGATTTCGGTAATGAGCAGTTCTTC. It specifies CASSQDFRDFGNEQFF. The V call is TRBV4-3, the J call TRBJ2-1, with a possible D match to TRBD1 (5 bases). CDR3 length equals 16 residues. V lost 0 bases, J lost 7 bases, and 16 bases lay in between. CDR1 and CDR2 (germline): LGHNA, YSLEER.